The T cell receptor (beta chain) under discussion was sequenced for a study of Ad26.COV2.S vaccination and SARS-CoV-2 variants. Treatment denoted: some 20 received Ad26.COV2.S at low or high dose, single or two shots; 5 received placebo; per-sample allocation not given. Each sample was drawn 63 days after the first injection (of vaccine or placebo). Using immunoSEQ multiplex PCR, the repertoire was profiled, and TCRdb retains in-frame clones only, with some absent. The sample lists about 350,000 clones; about 88% were seen once. The clonotype originates from a person aged 18-65 years who received the Ad26.COV2.S COVID-19 vaccine or a placebo. The sequencing here drew on peripheral blood, taken in a trial of Ad26.COV2.S vaccine versus placebo.

The CDR3 spells CASSSPGLAGADSYNEQFF. As DNA, the CDR3 is TGCGCCAGCAGCTCGCCGGGACTAGCGGGGGCCGATTCCTACAATGAGCAGTTCTTC. The chain couples TRBV5-1 to TRBJ2-1, with 14 bases that match TRBD2. With 3 bases clipped from V and 1 base from J, the junction kept 9 bases outside the gene matches. Germline values: CDR1 SGHRS, CDR2 YFSETQ. The CDR3 has 19 residues.